These T cell receptor beta chains were read from a single sample in a study of identical twins. Via MiXCR, TCRdb re-called the 5' RACE reads, giving one row per CDR3 protein. The sample consists of about 220,000 distinct CDR3 sequences, 7.5% of them appearing once. This same sample was also part of a study on yellow fever vaccine responses in identical twins.

Sequenced sample: memory (CD45RO+) T cells sorted from blood. These receptors were collected from a woman between 18 and 29 years old in good health. Each CDR3 is given with its conserved first and last residue. D genes are given only for firm matches. Clone sizes are given selectively: once, few, many, or a class where the clone is expanded.

V: TRBV6-1
D: .
J: TRBJ1-4
size: few
CDR3: CASSVVTTNEKLFF
DNA: TGTGCCAGCAGTGTTGTGACAACTAATGAAAAACTGTTTTTT

V: TRBV4-2
D: .
J: TRBJ2-1
size: many
CDR3: CASSQDPGRNEQFF
DNA: TGTGCCAGCAGCCAAGATCCCGGAAGGAATGAGCAGTTCTTC

V: TRBV19
D: .
J: TRBJ1-1
size: few
CDR3: CASSIRGNTEAFF
DNA: TGTGCCAGTAGTATCCGTGGGAACACTGAAGCTTTCTTT

V: TRBV4-3
D: TRBD2
J: TRBJ2-5
size: .
CDR3: CASLWGSGGPETQYF
DNA: TGCGCCAGCCTTTGGGGCTCGGGAGGGCCGGAGACCCAGTACTTC

V: TRBV5-1
D: TRBD2
J: TRBJ2-5
size: many
CDR3: CASSAGGRETQYF
DNA: TGCGCCAGCAGCGCGGGGGGGCGAGAGACCCAGTACTTC

V: TRBV11-2
D: .
J: TRBJ2-7
size: many
CDR3: CASSLLSYEQYF
DNA: TGTGCCAGCAGCTTATTATCGTACGAGCAGTACTTC

V: TRBV10-3
D: TRBD1
J: TRBJ2-4
size: .
CDR3: CAISEAGTGTLAKNIQYF
DNA: TGTGCCATCAGTGAGGCCGGGACAGGGACACTAGCCAAAAACATTCAGTACTTC

V: TRBV6-1
D: .
J: TRBJ2-1
size: few
CDR3: CASRPGGYNEQFF
DNA: TGTGCCAGCAGGCCCGGGGGCTACAATGAGCAGTTCTTC

V: TRBV24-1
D: TRBD1
J: TRBJ1-6
size: many
CDR3: CATPTDRESPLHF
DNA: TGTGCCACCCCCACGGACAGGGAATCACCCCTCCACTTT

V: TRBV15
D: .
J: TRBJ2-7
size: .
CDR3: CATSRDGYEQYF
DNA: TGTGCCACCAGCAGAGACGGATACGAGCAGTACTTC

V: TRBV4-2
D: .
J: TRBJ2-2
size: many
CDR3: CASNLGTGELFF
DNA: TGTGCCAGCAATTTAGGAACCGGGGAGCTGTTTTTT

V: TRBV7-2
D: TRBD1
J: TRBJ2-5
size: many
CDR3: CASSLGLGRGRETQYF
DNA: TGTGCCAGCAGCTTAGGACTCGGCAGGGGGCGAGAGACCCAGTACTTC

V: TRBV3-1
D: .
J: TRBJ2-5
size: .
CDR3: CASSQRAEETQYF
DNA: TGTGCCAGCAGCCAAAGAGCAGAAGAGACCCAGTACTTC

V: TRBV7-2
D: .
J: TRBJ1-2
size: few
CDR3: CASSLARQDGYTF
DNA: TGTGCCAGCAGCTTAGCCAGACAGGATGGCTACACCTTC

V: TRBV11-2
D: TRBD2
J: TRBJ2-7
size: few
CDR3: CASSKTGTSGYEQYF
DNA: TGTGCCAGCAGCAAAACCGGGACTAGCGGGTACGAGCAGTACTTC

V: TRBV15
D: .
J: TRBJ1-1
size: many
CDR3: CATSRGGGPMNTEAFF
DNA: TGTGCCACCAGCAGAGGCGGGGGCCCGATGAACACTGAAGCTTTCTTT

V: TRBV4-3
D: TRBD2
J: TRBJ2-1
size: few
CDR3: CASSQVSAGVNEQFF
DNA: TGCGCCAGCAGCCAAGTTTCGGCGGGAGTCAATGAGCAGTTCTTC

V: TRBV5-1
D: .
J: TRBJ1-1
size: few
CDR3: CASSLGIGTEAFF
DNA: TGCGCCAGCAGCTTGGGGATTGGCACTGAAGCTTTCTTT

V: TRBV11-2
D: .
J: TRBJ2-7
size: many
CDR3: CASSLVFSSGTRTYEQYF
DNA: TGTGCCAGCAGCTTAGTGTTTAGTTCGGGGACGAGGACCTACGAGCAGTACTTC

V: TRBV4-3
D: .
J: TRBJ2-1
size: few
CDR3: CASSQIGSHSSYNEQFF
DNA: TGCGCCAGCAGCCAAATCGGGAGCCATAGCTCCTACAATGAGCAGTTCTTC

V: TRBV3-1
D: TRBD1
J: TRBJ1-6
size: many
CDR3: CASSQDSTGGSPLHF
DNA: TGTGCCAGCAGCCAAGATTCGACAGGGGGTTCACCCCTCCACTTT

V: TRBV20-1
D: TRBD1
J: TRBJ2-1
size: few
CDR3: CSAVLAGDRGRAEQFF
DNA: TGCAGTGCTGTATTGGCTGGGGACAGGGGTCGGGCTGAGCAGTTCTTC

V: TRBV7-2
D: .
J: TRBJ1-6
size: many
CDR3: CASSRQDSYNSPLHF
DNA: TGTGCCAGCAGCCGACAGGACTCCTATAATTCACCCCTCCACTTT

V: TRBV11-3
D: .
J: TRBJ2-3
size: .
CDR3: CASSFSADTQYF
DNA: TGTGCCAGCAGCTTTAGCGCAGATACGCAGTATTTT

V: TRBV3-1
D: .
J: TRBJ2-5
size: once
CDR3: CASSPGGVGFGRGEETQYF
DNA: TGTGCCAGCAGCCCCGGGGGAGTCGGTTTCGGACGAGGTGAAGAGACCCAGTACTTC

V: TRBV20-1
D: TRBD1
J: TRBJ2-7
size: few
CDR3: CSPGQGLTEQYF
DNA: TGCAGTCCGGGACAGGGGCTCACCGAGCAGTACTTC

V: TRBV20-1
D: .
J: TRBJ1-2
size: .
CDR3: CSATDTTYGYTF
DNA: TGCAGTGCCACGGACACCACGTATGGCTACACCTTC

V: TRBV5-1
D: TRBD2
J: TRBJ2-3
size: few
CDR3: CASSLGTGGVGQYF
DNA: TGCGCCAGCAGCTTGGGGACGGGAGGGGTTGGGCAGTATTTT

V: TRBV2
D: .
J: TRBJ2-7
size: .
CDR3: CTSSLGFGSGDVPYEQYF
DNA: TGTACCAGCAGTTTAGGGTTCGGTTCGGGAGACGTCCCCTACGAGCAGTACTTC

V: TRBV12-5
D: TRBD2
J: TRBJ2-5
size: few
CDR3: CASALAGGETQYF
DNA: TGTGCTAGTGCCCTTGCGGGGGGAGAGACCCAGTACTTC

V: TRBV5-6
D: .
J: TRBJ2-3
size: few
CDR3: CASSGRRGADTQYF
DNA: TGTGCCAGCAGCGGGCGGCGTGGGGCAGATACGCAGTATTTT

V: TRBV6-2/TRBV6-3
D: .
J: TRBJ2-2
size: .
CDR3: CASRFPNTGELFF
DNA: TGTGCCAGCAGATTCCCTAACACCGGGGAGCTGTTTTTT

V: TRBV5-1
D: TRBD2
J: TRBJ2-7
size: many
CDR3: CASKWWEGRHEQYF
DNA: TGCGCCAGCAAGTGGTGGGAGGGCAGGCACGAGCAGTACTTC

V: TRBV5-1
D: TRBD1
J: TRBJ2-7
size: few
CDR3: CASGRTGGHEQYF
DNA: TGCGCCAGCGGTAGGACAGGGGGCCACGAGCAGTACTTC

V: TRBV20-1
D: .
J: TRBJ2-6
size: few
CDR3: CSATAGERSGANVLTF
DNA: TGCAGTGCTACGGCCGGGGAGAGGTCTGGGGCCAACGTCCTGACTTTC

V: TRBV7-2
D: .
J: TRBJ2-1
size: many
CDR3: CASSLASQNEQFF
DNA: TGTGCCAGCAGCTTAGCGAGCCAAAATGAGCAGTTCTTC

V: TRBV7-3
D: .
J: TRBJ2-5
size: .
CDR3: CASSFTGSHPQETQYF
DNA: TGTGCCAGCAGCTTCACGGGGTCTCATCCACAGGAGACCCAGTACTTC

V: TRBV6-1
D: TRBD1
J: TRBJ2-3
size: many
CDR3: CASSEGTGETDTQYF
DNA: TGTGCCAGCAGTGAAGGGACAGGGGAGACAGATACGCAGTATTTT

V: TRBV11-2
D: .
J: TRBJ2-5
size: .
CDR3: CASSLVGLRQETQYF
DNA: TGTGCCAGCAGCTTAGTAGGACTCCGGCAAGAGACCCAGTACTTC

V: TRBV10-3
D: .
J: TRBJ1-2
size: few
CDR3: CAISEKGDHGYTF
DNA: TGTGCCATCAGTGAGAAGGGGGATCATGGCTACACCTTC

V: TRBV5-1
D: .
J: TRBJ1-1
size: many
CDR3: CASNPNRGGMNTEAFF
DNA: TGCGCCAGCAACCCAAATCGTGGGGGTATGAACACTGAAGCTTTCTTT

V: TRBV7-8
D: TRBD2
J: TRBJ2-2
size: .
CDR3: CASSRLAGARQSYTGELFF
DNA: TGTGCCAGCAGCCGCCTAGCGGGGGCCCGCCAAAGCTACACCGGGGAGCTGTTTTTT

V: TRBV7-9
D: .
J: TRBJ1-4
size: .
CDR3: CASSSPFGNEKLFF
DNA: TGTGCCAGCAGCTCGCCTTTCGGGAATGAAAAACTGTTTTTT

V: TRBV27
D: TRBD2
J: TRBJ2-7
size: many
CDR3: CASPEGGRGSYEQYF
DNA: TGTGCCAGCCCGGAGGGCGGGAGAGGGTCCTACGAGCAGTACTTC

V: TRBV20-1
D: TRBD1
J: TRBJ2-2
size: many
CDR3: CSARVDGTGVAGELFF
DNA: TGCAGTGCTAGAGTTGATGGGACAGGGGTTGCCGGGGAGCTGTTTTTT

V: TRBV14
D: .
J: TRBJ1-6
size: many
CDR3: CASSQSGVQSPLHF
DNA: TGTGCCAGCAGCCAGTCCGGGGTTCAGTCCCCCCTCCACTTT

V: TRBV12-3/TRBV12-4
D: TRBD1
J: TRBJ1-5
size: few
CDR3: CASSTGQGGGNQPQHF
DNA: TGTGCCAGCAGTACAGGACAGGGCGGTGGCAATCAGCCCCAGCATTTT

V: TRBV7-3
D: .
J: TRBJ1-6
size: .
CDR3: CASSFLYNSPLHF
DNA: TGTGCCAGCAGCTTTTTGTATAATTCACCCCTCCACTTT

V: TRBV6-1
D: .
J: TRBJ2-7
size: few
CDR3: CASTPTGGPYEQYF
DNA: TGTGCCAGCACCCCAACCGGGGGTCCCTACGAGCAGTACTTC

V: TRBV12-3/TRBV12-4
D: .
J: TRBJ2-1
size: many
CDR3: CASSFQRRGEQFF
DNA: TGTGCCAGCAGTTTCCAGAGAAGGGGTGAGCAGTTCTTC

V: TRBV27
D: .
J: TRBJ2-5
size: many
CDR3: CASSNRVPETQYF
DNA: TGTGCCAGCAGCAACAGGGTCCCGGAGACCCAGTACTTC

V: TRBV5-6
D: TRBD2
J: TRBJ2-1
size: few
CDR3: CASSFGGAGAYNEQFF
DNA: TGTGCCAGCAGCTTTGGCGGAGCGGGAGCCTACAATGAGCAGTTCTTC

V: TRBV20-1
D: .
J: TRBJ1-2
size: .
CDR3: CSASFLQGRFYGYTF
DNA: TGCAGTGCTAGCTTTTTGCAAGGGAGATTCTATGGCTACACCTTC

V: TRBV12-3/TRBV12-4
D: .
J: TRBJ2-2
size: many
CDR3: CASSGARASTGELFF
DNA: TGTGCCAGCAGTGGGGCCCGGGCGTCGACCGGGGAGCTGTTTTTT

V: TRBV20-1
D: .
J: TRBJ1-2
size: many
CDR3: CSARDNLNYGYTF
DNA: TGCAGTGCTAGAGATAACCTAAACTATGGCTACACCTTC

V: TRBV7-8
D: .
J: TRBJ1-6
size: many
CDR3: CASSLVGVGDSPLHF
DNA: TGTGCCAGCAGCTTAGTGGGGGTAGGGGATTCACCCCTCCACTTT

V: TRBV7-2
D: .
J: TRBJ2-1
size: many
CDR3: CASSLTYYNEQFF
DNA: TGTGCCAGCAGCCTGACTTACTACAATGAGCAGTTCTTC

V: TRBV7-2
D: .
J: TRBJ1-5
size: many
CDR3: CASSQGLLSNQPQHF
DNA: TGTGCCAGCAGCCAAGGACTCCTTAGCAATCAGCCCCAGCATTTT

V: TRBV3-1
D: .
J: TRBJ2-7
size: few
CDR3: CASSPPGREQYF
DNA: TGTGCCAGCAGCCCCCCAGGGCGCGAGCAGTACTTC